This T cell receptor beta chain was found in a study of blood T cells in healthy people across ages. The study's findings and limits: Long-lived donors had more naive CD4+ cells and higher diversity than aged donors.

The table lists this clonotype with a few counts. Its antigen is as yet unknown. An end of the junction does not agree with germline; a read error may underlie this. With a J-beta primer mix and a sample-barcoded 5' primer, a second PCR ran about 6 to 11 cycles. TCRdb reprocessed the 5' RACE reads via MiXCR and lists one record per CDR3 protein. The sample includes hundreds of thousands of distinct CDR3 sequences, under 35% seen only once; the top ten take 17%. In germline, CDR1 is MNHEY, CDR2 SVGAGI. The length of the CDR3 is 16 residues. This chain uses TRBV6-5 with TRBJ1-4, with D perhaps matching TRBD1 (6 bases). Material for sequencing was blood. The TCR originated in a woman aged 80 or over in good health. This CDR3 is CASSYEVTGLHEKRFF. In DNA, the CDR3 is TGTGCCAGCAGTTACGAAGTTACAGGGCTGCACGAAAAACGGTTTTTT.